These 13 T cell receptor beta chains came from one sample sequenced in a study of T cells in Graves' hyperthyroidism and ophthalmopathy. TCR beta CDR3 region amplification was performed from RNA transcripts. First-round RT-PCR targeting the TCR CDR3 was performed with the HTBI primer set. In TCRdb, the multiplex PCR reads were re-called with MiXCR into one record per CDR3 protein. The sample gives about 290,000 distinct CDR3 sequences, about 18% of which show up once; over 45% is in the top ten. The source material was blood. The receptors stem from a woman aged 55-69 years with Graves' ophthalmopathy.

J is TRBJ2-2 and V is TRBV5-1; the D gene could be TRBD1 or TRBD2 (5 bases each). CDR3 length: 16 residues. V lost 0 bases and J 6 bases, leaving 15 bases between the germline ends. Per the germline V gene, CDR1 is SGHRS and CDR2 is YFSETQ. Written as DNA, the CDR3 is TGCGCCAGCAGCTTGGCCGGGGCCCAGAGACCCGGGGAGCTGTTTTTT. Amino acids: CASSLAGAQRPGELFF.

This clonotype was counted ten times or more. The gene calls are TRBV7-3 and TRBJ2-3; D may be TRBD2 (6 bases). Trimming took 2 bases from V and 0 from J, leaving 12 bases between them. The CDR3 has 16 residues. The germline V gene has CDR1 SGHTA and CDR2 FQGTGA. CDR3 in DNA: TGTGCCAGCAGCTTAGGTGTAAGCGGGAGCACAGATACGCAGTATTTT. It specifies CASSLGVSGSTDTQYF.

This clonotype has a count of ten or more. The V and J genes are TRBV29-1 and TRBJ2-3, with a weak D call TRBD1 (6 bases). The CDR3 totals 14 residues. The ends were cut back, 6 bases at V and 0 bases at J, with 13 bases in the middle. The germline CDR1 and CDR2 sequences are SQVTM and ANQGSEA. CDR3: CSVRQDPSTDTQYF. For the CDR3, the DNA is TGCAGCGTCAGACAGGACCCGAGCACAGATACGCAGTATTTT.

This clonotype has just a few counts. The rearrangement uses TRBV5-1 and TRBJ2-6; D is ambiguous. Germline V lookup: CDR1 SGHRS, CDR2 YFSETQ. The CDR3 consists of 16 residues. Trimming removed 0 bases at V and 0 bases at J, with 7 bases between. The CDR3 is CASSLGHGSGANVLTF. CDR3 bases: TGCGCCAGCAGCTTGGGACACGGCTCTGGGGCCAACGTCCTGACTTTC.

At least ten counts were recorded for this clonotype. V usage is TRBV6-5 and J usage is TRBJ1-4; D gene ambiguous. The germline V gene encodes CDR1 MNHEY and CDR2 SVGAGI. V gave up 2 bases and J gave up 7 bases, with 17 bases separating them. The CDR3 consists of 16 residues. CDR3 sequence (DNA): TGTGCCAGCAGTTACAAAAACCCAGCCTTAGGTGAAAAACTGTTTTTT. Its protein product is CASSYKNPALGEKLFF.

This clonotype was counted many times. The chain uses TRBV11-3 and TRBJ2-1, with 9 bases identical to TRBD1. The germline V gene has CDR1 SGHNT and CDR2 YENEEA. The CDR3 covers 13 residues. After removal of 0 bases from V and 10 bases from J, the junction contained 1 base not matched to a gene. CDR3: CASSLDGQGEQFF. The CDR3 bases are TGTGCCAGCAGCTTAGACGGACAGGGGGAGCAGTTCTTC.

This clonotype appeared many times. This chain uses TRBV7-9 with TRBJ2-3; D perhaps matches TRBD1 (6 bases). The V and J ends lost 2 bases and 1 base respectively, with 10 bases between them. Germline lookup yields CDR1 SEHNR and CDR2 FQNEAQ (reference sequence). This CDR3 is 15 amino acids long. CDR3 nucleotide sequence: TGTGCCAGCAGCTTAAGCAGGGGCGGCACAGATACGCAGTATTTT. Translation gives CASSLSRGGTDTQYF.

Many counts were recorded for this clonotype. This chain connects TRBV6-2 or TRBV6-3 to TRBJ2-1, with D uncertain. The CDR3 is made up of 12 amino acids. Looked up from germline, CDR1 is MNHEY and CDR2 is SVGEGT. V was shortened by 5 bases and J by 10 bases, with 12 bases between the two germline ends. The CDR3 DNA sequence: TGTGCCAGCAGTCCTTCTGCCATAGAGCAGTTCTTC. Translated, it gives CASSPSAIEQFF.

In DNA form, the CDR3 reads TGCAGTGCTAGTTCAACCACGACCCCCTCCTCTCTCAATGAGCAGTTCTTC. Protein product: CSASSTTTPSSLNEQFF. The V call is TRBV20-1, the J call TRBJ2-1, with D hard to call. Germline V gene lookup returns CDR1 DFQATT and CDR2 SNEGSKA (reference sequence). This CDR3 is 17 amino acids long. With 3 bases removed from V and 6 bases from J, the gap between germline ends came to 24 bases.

This clonotype was seen only a few times. The chain combines TRBV9 with TRBJ1-3, with D unresolved. Looked up from germline, CDR1 is SGDLS and CDR2 is YYNGEE. Trimming pared 0 bases from V and 0 bases from J, leaving 7 bases between. This CDR3 contains 15 residues. CDR3 loop: CASSVGPNSGNTIYF. For the CDR3, the DNA is TGTGCCAGCAGCGTAGGACCGAACTCTGGAAACACCATATATTTT.

The table lists this clonotype with many counts. The rearrangement joins TRBV7-2 to TRBJ2-7; 7 nucleotides align to TRBD1. The CDR3 contains 15 residues. V shed 3 bases, J shed 0 bases, and the junction held 5 bases outside the gene matches. Germline CDR1 reads SGHTA; CDR2 reads FQGNSA. The CDR3 sequence is CASSFDRDPSYEQYF. For the CDR3, the DNA is TGTGCCAGCAGCTTTGACAGGGACCCCTCCTACGAGCAGTACTTC.

This clonotype came up many times. V gene TRBV7-2 combines with J gene TRBJ1-4; the D is unclear. The CDR3 is 15 amino acids. V was trimmed by 5 bases and J by 0 bases, leaving 10 bases between them. CDR1 is SGHTA, CDR2 FQGNSA, per germline. CDR3 sequence (DNA): TGTGCCAGCAGCAACCAGCGGGCAACTAATGAAAAACTGTTTTTT. This gives the protein CASSNQRATNEKLFF.

In regard to this clonotype: This may arise from a read error, as a much more abundant clone is one base away. The rearrangement joins TRBV7-2 to TRBJ1-6; 7 bases agree with TRBD1. The CDR3 is 16 amino acids. Per germline, CDR1 SGHTA and CDR2 FQGNSA. The CDR3 reads CVSSFSVGTVNSPLHF. The CDR3 coding sequence is TGTGTCAGCAGCTTTTCGGTCGGGACAGTCAATTCACCCCTCCACTTT.